Sequencing of this TCR beta chain was carried out in a study of OX40 agonist ivuxolimab in advanced cancers. Regarding the complete study: The costimulatory receptor OX40 (CD134) was targeted by ivuxolimab, a fully human IgG2 agonistic monoclonal antibody. Intravenous ivuxolimab was administered to patients every 2 weeks at six dose levels: 0.01, 0.1, 0.3, 1.5, 3 and 10 mg/kg. Among the roughly 52 dose-escalation patients, some 20 had hepatocellular carcinoma, about 15 melanoma, 9 renal cell carcinoma and 9 head and neck cancer. The dose-escalation cohort was almost 85% male with a mean age of around 64 years, ranging from 23 to 79. Patients were allowed to have had prior anti-PD-1, anti-PD-L1 or anti-CTLA-4 therapy, and approximately 40% of the dose-escalation patients had previously received checkpoint inhibitors. Partial responses occurred in three dose-escalation patients, of whom one had hepatocellular carcinoma and two had cutaneous melanoma. The purpose of peripheral TCRbeta sequencing was to test whether ivuxolimab changed TCR sequence diversity and led to clonal T-cell expansion. The monotherapy dose-escalation portion (N ≈ 56 patients) of the phase I ivuxolimab trial is reported in the paper. General study outcomes and caveats: At doses of 0.1 to 3.0 mg/kg, clonal expansion of both CD4+ and CD8+ blood T cells was observed from baseline to week 6. In the 0.1-3.0 mg/kg groups, partial responders were among the patients with the lowest normalized peripheral clonal expansion, particularly in CD8+ T cells. After ivuxolimab, CD8+ T cells had more expanded clones than CD4+ T cells on average. Low levels of normalized T-cell clonal expansion were also seen in some patients who did not respond. Antigen specificity was not determined for the clonally expanded peripheral T cells.

The trial excluded patients who had a history of autoimmune disease or who were on systemic immunosuppression. Peripheral blood for TCR sequencing was drawn from every dose cohort at baseline, at cycle 4 day 1 and at cycle 7 day 1. The samples were taken from a phase I, first-in-human, multicenter, open-label dose-escalation trial of ivuxolimab. Adults with locally advanced or metastatic melanoma, renal cell carcinoma, hepatocellular carcinoma or head and neck squamous cell carcinoma were enrolled in the trial. Before TCR sequencing, CD4+ T cells and CD8+ T cells were sorted from peripheral blood as separate populations. V is clipped by 1 base and J by 1 base, and the sequence between their germline boundaries is 9 bases long. From a lookup of the germline V gene, CDR1 and CDR2 are LGHNA and YSLEER. The CDR3 starts with the cysteine, ends with the phenylalanine, and has 15 residues. Only CDR3 DNA is held: 45 bases, read in frame from base 1.

Concerning this clone: Its binding antigen is unknown. No quality values exist for individual bases; no much larger clone is one base distant.

Genomic DNA was isolated from the sorted cells so that the TCRbeta CDR3 region could be sequenced. The immunoSEQ Assay was used to sequence the TCRbeta CDR3 regions. In its TCRdb copy, this immuneACCESS table keeps in-frame sequences only and misses some clones. Where compared with another copy, unresolved V genes explain less than half of these, and the others have no known cause. Within this sample are 37,000 or so clones, with roughly 87% of them counted one time only. The top ten constitute roughly 19% of the sample. The clonotype comes from an adult with an advanced solid tumor such as melanoma, head and neck, liver or kidney cancer. Recombination linked TRBV4-3 to TRBJ2-3; the D gene is perhaps TRBD2, from 6 matching bases. The material sequenced was CD4+ or CD8+ T cells sorted from blood, taken in a trial of the OX40 agonist ivuxolimab. The CDR3 protein is CASSQVWGGTDTQYF. The sequenced DNA is TGCGCCAGCAGCCAAGTTTGGGGGGGCACAGATACGCAGTATTTT.